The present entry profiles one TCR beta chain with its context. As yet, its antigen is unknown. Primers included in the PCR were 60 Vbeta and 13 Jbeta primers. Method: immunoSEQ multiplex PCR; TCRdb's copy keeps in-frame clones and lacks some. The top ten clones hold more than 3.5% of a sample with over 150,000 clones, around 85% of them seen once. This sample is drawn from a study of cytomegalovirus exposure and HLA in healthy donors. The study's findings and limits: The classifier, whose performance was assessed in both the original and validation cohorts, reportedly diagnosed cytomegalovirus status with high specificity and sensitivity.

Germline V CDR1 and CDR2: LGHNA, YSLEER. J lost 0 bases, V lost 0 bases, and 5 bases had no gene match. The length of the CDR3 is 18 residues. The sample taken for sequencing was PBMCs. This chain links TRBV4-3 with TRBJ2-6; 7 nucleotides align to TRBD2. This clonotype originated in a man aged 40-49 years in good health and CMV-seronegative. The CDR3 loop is CASSQEPPGGSGANVLTF. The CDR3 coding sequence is TGCGCCAGCAGCCAAGAACCTCCGGGGGGCTCTGGGGCCAACGTCCTGACTTTC.